The 29 T cell receptor beta chains listed next were all sequenced from one sample in a study of Tregs in tolerant kidney transplant recipients. Data came from immunoSEQ multiplex PCR; TCRdb stores just in-frame clones and leaves some out. The sample lists approximately 60,000 clones; around 87% were seen once. Mixed chimerism was transient after nonmyeloablative marrow transplants from related graft donors. The specimen was CD4+ T cells from blood (PBMCs), collected 6 months after the transplant. The receptors shown here come from a human patient who received a combined kidney and bone marrow transplant. T cells may partly derive from the graft donor.

This chain's CDR3 is CASSPGQGFSKNIQYF. Here the CDR3 DNA reads TGTGCCAGCAGCCCTGGACAGGGTTTTAGCAAAAACATTCAGTACTTC. The chain links TRBV11-2 to TRBJ2-4, with 8 nucleotides matching TRBD1. J gave up 3 bases and V 5 bases, and 9 bases lay outside the gene matches. In germline, CDR1 is SGHAT, CDR2 FQNNGV. The CDR3 extends over 16 amino acids.

The genes are TRBV30 and TRBJ2-5; D possibly corresponds to TRBD2 (7 bases). V lost 3 bases and J lost 3, with 17 bases in between. Germline assignment: CDR1 GTSNPN and CDR2 SVGIG (reference sequence). The length of the CDR3 is 15 residues. CDR3 nucleotide sequence: TGTGCCTGGAGATCGGAGCGGGACAAGGAAGAGACCCAGTACTTC. It encodes CAWRSERDKEETQYF.

This clone was seen only once. The chain employs TRBV7-2 and TRBJ2-5; D gene uncertain. Trimming took off 2 bases at V and 2 bases at J, with 9 bases between the two ends. CDR1 and CDR2 from the germline V gene are SGHTA and FQGNSA. The CDR3 is made up of 14 amino acids. The CDR3 reads CASSLWSVQETQYF. CDR3 nucleotide sequence: TGTGCCAGCAGCTTATGGAGCGTACAAGAGACCCAGTACTTC.

This clone occurred a few times. The V call is TRBV7-2, the J call TRBJ1-2; D is possibly TRBD1 (5 bases). The germline V gene has CDR1 SGHTA and CDR2 FQGNSA. The CDR3 runs to 15 residues. The germline V and J ends were trimmed by 6 bases and 0 bases, with 14 bases remaining between them. The CDR3 reads CASSSRANANYGYTF. In DNA, the CDR3 is TGTGCCAGCAGTAGCAGGGCAAATGCTAACTATGGCTACACCTTC.

In the case of this clone: Different DNA sequences within this sample yield the same CDR3. The rearrangement joins TRBV7-6 to TRBJ1-6; no reliable D call. The V gene lost 8 bases and the J gene lost 0 bases, with 11 bases spanning the gap. The CDR3 runs 15 residues. Germline values: CDR1 SGHVS, CDR2 FNYEAQ. The CDR3, as DNA: TGTGCCAGCGGCCGGGAGACCTCCTATAATTCACCCCTCCACTTT. Its translation: CASGRETSYNSPLHF.

V is TRBV11-3 and J is TRBJ1-1; no firm D call. Germline values: CDR1 SGHNT, CDR2 YENEEA. Trimming pared 5 bases from V and 2 bases from J, leaving 12 bases between. The CDR3 loop spans 14 amino acids. The CDR3 sequence: CASSQAGSNTEAFF. The CDR3 region has the DNA TGTGCCAGCAGCCAAGCGGGGTCCAACACTGAAGCTTTCTTT.

The gene calls are TRBV7-2 and TRBJ2-5; 10 bases are a match to TRBD2. The CDR3 runs 16 residues. Germline V gene lookup returns CDR1 SGHTA and CDR2 FQGNSA. Trimming took 5 bases from V and 5 from J; bases not matched to a gene: 11. The CDR3 nucleotides read TGTGCCAGCAGCCTAGGGGCTAGCGGGAGTAGGGAGACCCAGTACTTC. It codes for CASSLGASGSRETQYF.

CDR3 DNA: TGTGCCATCAGAGCGGACAGGGGCCTCAATCAGCCCCAGCATTTT. Translated: CAIRADRGLNQPQHF. The V gene is TRBV10-3, the J gene TRBJ1-5; 9 bases agree with TRBD1. V gave up 6 bases and J gave up 3 bases; unmatched junction bases: 6. The CDR3 extends over 15 amino acids. Germline V gives CDR1 ENHRY, CDR2 SYGVKD.

The chain joins TRBV28 to TRBJ2-7, with D maybe TRBD1 (6 bases). This CDR3 comprises 13 residues. The V end was cut by 2 bases, the J end by 6 bases, with 11 bases between. CDR1 MDHEN and CDR2 SYDVKM come from the germline V gene. CDR3: CASSLTTGFEQYF. CDR3 bases: TGTGCCAGCAGTTTAACCACAGGGTTCGAGCAGTACTTC.

The chain links TRBV19 to TRBJ2-4; 8 bases agree with TRBD1. The CDR3 is made up of 13 amino acids. The V and J ends lost 4 bases and 5 bases, in that order; junction bases with no gene match: 1. Germline V gene data show CDR1 as LNHDA and CDR2 as SQIVND (reference sequence). CDR3 nucleotide sequence: TGTGCCAGTAGTAAGGACAGGGAAAACATTCAGTACTTC. Protein: CASSKDRENIQYF.

This chain uses TRBV5-1 with TRBJ2-7; D is possibly TRBD1 (6 bases). This CDR3 region has 13 residues. Per germline, CDR1 SGHRS and CDR2 YFSETQ. The V and J ends lost 4 bases and 3 bases respectively, with 11 bases between them. CDR3 in amino acids: CASSLRGVYEQYF. For the CDR3, the DNA is TGCGCCAGCAGCCTCAGGGGTGTCTACGAGCAGTACTTC.

The chain recombines TRBV19 with TRBJ2-7, with 12 bases lining up with TRBD1. V dropped 6 bases and J dropped 6; count of bases not matched to a gene: 9. The CDR3 spans 15 residues. Per germline, CDR1 LNHDA and CDR2 SQIVND (reference sequence). The CDR3 bases are TGTGCCAGTAGGCGCGCCGGGACAGGGGGCGTCGAGCAGTACTTC. Translated, it gives CASRRAGTGGVEQYF.

The J gene is TRBJ2-5, the V gene TRBV2; TRBD1 might be the D (5 bases). This CDR3 has 12 amino acids. The V and J ends lost 8 bases and 1 base respectively, with 8 bases between them. The germline V gene has CDR1 SNHLY and CDR2 FYNNEI. The CDR3 region has the DNA TGTGCCAGCCAGGGCAGCCAAGAGACCCAGTACTTC. This gives the protein CASQGSQETQYF.

The CDR3 protein is CASAVVADNEKLFF. The CDR3 nucleotides read TGTGCCAGTGCAGTGGTTGCGGATAATGAAAAACTGTTTTTT. V usage is TRBV19 and J usage is TRBJ1-4; D remains unclear. Trimming cost V 8 bases and J 4 bases, with 14 bases left between them. Germline CDR1 and CDR2: LNHDA and SQIVND (reference sequence). The CDR3 is 14 amino acids.

The chain is built from TRBV9 and TRBJ2-4; 8 bases fit TRBD2. V lost 3 bases to trimming and J lost 1 base; unmatched junction nucleotides: 3. This CDR3 has 15 residues. Germline-derived CDR1 and CDR2 are SGDLS and YYNGEE. CDR3 sequence: CASSDSGIAKNIQYF. In DNA form, the CDR3 reads TGTGCCAGCAGCGATAGCGGGATTGCCAAAAACATTCAGTACTTC.

V and J are TRBV5-1 and TRBJ2-3, with a possible D match to TRBD1 (6 bases). The germline CDR1 and CDR2 sequences are SGHRS and YFSETQ. The V and J ends lost 5 bases and 0 bases respectively, with 7 bases between them. The CDR3 has 13 amino acids. The CDR3 loop reads CASRQGSTDTQYF. As DNA, the CDR3 is TGCGCCAGCAGACAGGGTAGCACAGATACGCAGTATTTT.

The table lists this clone with a few counts. The chain has TRBV29-1 and TRBJ1-1, with D possibly TRBD1 on 5 matching bases. The length of the CDR3 is 13 residues. Per germline, CDR1 SQVTM and CDR2 ANQGSEA. V was trimmed by 7 bases and J by 1 base, leaving 13 bases between them. The CDR3 nucleotides read TGCAGCGCCTCGGAGGGGTCGAACACTGAAGCTTTCTTT. Translation: CSASEGSNTEAFF.

This chain uses TRBV6-1 with TRBJ1-1; D is ambiguous. V was shortened by 2 bases and J by 7 bases, with 2 bases between the two germline ends. CDR1 and CDR2 (germline): MNHNS, SASEGT. This CDR3 is built from 10 residues. The CDR3 DNA is TGTGCCAGCAGTGAACATGAAGCTTTCTTT. Protein: CASSEHEAFF.

The V and J genes are TRBV7-6 and TRBJ1-3; no firm D call. In germline, CDR1 is SGHVS, CDR2 FNYEAQ. V gave up 0 bases and J gave up 3 bases, with 6 bases separating them. CDR3 size: 14 residues. In nucleotides, the CDR3 is TGTGCCAGCAGCTTAGCTAGAAGTGGAAACACCATATATTTT. As protein: CASSLARSGNTIYF.

This clone was counted a single time. The chain carries TRBV5-4 and TRBJ2-1, with 8 bases matching TRBD1. The CDR3 runs to 15 residues. J lost 6 bases, V lost 4 bases, and 9 bases had no gene match. Germline CDR1 and CDR2: SGHNT and YYREEE (reference sequence). The CDR3 protein is CASSRGIDRGNEQFF. The CDR3 coding sequence is TGTGCCAGCAGCCGCGGAATAGACAGGGGCAATGAGCAGTTCTTC.

The V and J genes are TRBV5-1 and TRBJ2-7; 12 positions agree with TRBD2. Trimming cost V 1 base and J 4 bases; bases outside gene matches: 0. In germline, CDR1 is SGHRS, CDR2 YFSETQ. This CDR3 contains 14 residues. The CDR3 reads CASSLTSGRYEQYF. In DNA, the CDR3 is TGCGCCAGCAGCTTGACTAGCGGGAGGTACGAGCAGTACTTC.

This clone was observed a handful of times. The CDR3 region has the DNA TGTGCCAGCAGCTTAGGGCGGACAGGATCTGAAAAACTGTTTTTT. It yields the protein CASSLGRTGSEKLFF. The chain has TRBV7-9 and TRBJ1-4, with 7 bases aligning to TRBD1. Trimming took 1 base from V and 7 from J; bases not matched to a gene: 6. Germline V lookup: CDR1 SEHNR, CDR2 FQNEAQ (reference sequence). This CDR3 has 15 amino acids. The full variable domain, with the rest looked up from reference TRBV7-9 and TRBJ1-4, is DTGVSQNPRHKITKRGQNVTFRCDPISEHNRLYWYRQTLGQGPEFLTYFQNEAQLEKSRLLSDRFSAERPKGSFSTLEIQRTEQGDSAMYLCASSLGRTGSEKLFFGSGTQLSVL.

V gene TRBV10-3 combines with J gene TRBJ1-3; a weak D match, TRBD1 (6 bases). Trimming pared 10 bases from V and 1 base from J, leaving 20 bases between. This CDR3 is 16 amino acids long. Germline V gives CDR1 ENHRY, CDR2 SYGVKD. Here the CDR3 reads CATKGGVQQSGNTIYF. In DNA form, the CDR3 reads TGTGCCACCAAGGGGGGGGTTCAACAATCTGGAAACACCATATATTTT.

This chain connects TRBV5-6 to TRBJ2-5, with D possibly TRBD2 on 5 matching bases. Trimming cost V 2 bases and J 4 bases, with 12 bases left between them. There are 14 residues in the CDR3. Germline assignment: CDR1 SGHDT and CDR2 YYEEEE. Here the CDR3 reads CASSLTISGETQYF. The CDR3 bases are TGTGCCAGCAGCTTAACAATCAGCGGAGAGACCCAGTACTTC. Full variable domain (outside the CDR3, taken from reference TRBV5-6 and TRBJ2-5): DAGVTQSPTHLIKTRGQQVTLRCSPKSGHDTVSWYQQALGQGPQFIFQYYEEEERQRGNFPDRFSGHQFPNYSSELNVNALLLGDSALYLCASSLTISGETQYFGPGTRLLVL.

This chain connects TRBV5-4 to TRBJ1-1; D is uncertain. The length of the CDR3 is 14 residues. Germline CDR1 SGHNT, CDR2 YYREEE (reference sequence). With 4 bases removed from V and 11 bases from J, the gap between germline ends came to 21 bases. The CDR3 region has the DNA TGTGCCAGCAGCCCCGACGGCAGACTAGAAGGGGCTTTCTTT. Protein: CASSPDGRLEGAFF. Using reference TRBV5-4 and TRBJ1-1 for the parts outside the CDR3, the full variable domain is ETGVTQSPTHLIKTRGQQVTLRCSSQSGHNTVSWYQQALGQGPQFIFQYYREEENGRGNFPPRFSGLQFPNYSSELNVNALELDDSALYLCASSPDGRLEGAFFGQGTRLTVV.

This clone was counted a few times. This chain connects TRBV19 to TRBJ1-2; weak D call: TRBD1 (5 bases). Trimming took off 6 bases at V and 1 base at J, with 18 bases between the two ends. This CDR3 is built from 16 residues. Germline values: CDR1 LNHDA, CDR2 SQIVND (reference sequence). The CDR3 loop reads CASSAFQGVLNYGYTF. CDR3 coding DNA: TGTGCCAGTAGCGCATTCCAGGGCGTCCTTAACTATGGCTACACCTTC.

This clone was seen only a few times. The chain recombines TRBV2 with TRBJ1-2; D remains unclear. The CDR3 is 17 residues long. CDR1 is SNHLY and CDR2 is FYNNEI in the germline V gene. Trimming pared 2 bases from V and 4 bases from J, leaving 20 bases between. The DNA for the CDR3 is TGTGCCAGCAGTGAAATCACTCCCTCAGCGGGCGCCTATGGCTACACCTTC. Translated: CASSEITPSAGAYGYTF.

The rearrangement links TRBV9 to TRBJ2-3; tentatively, D is TRBD2 (5 bases). The CDR3 length is 16 residues. Trimming removed 0 bases at V and 0 bases at J, with 11 bases between. CDR1 SGDLS and CDR2 YYNGEE come from the germline V gene. The CDR3 region has the DNA TGTGCCAGCAGCGTAGCGAGGGCTATAAGCACAGATACGCAGTATTTT. Residues: CASSVARAISTDTQYF.

This clone appeared once. This CDR3 is CASSYFGQGERTEAFF. CDR3 DNA sequence: TGTGCCAGCAGTTACTTTGGACAGGGGGAAAGGACTGAAGCTTTCTTT. The chain links TRBV6-5 to TRBJ1-1; 10 bases map to TRBD1. Unmatched junction bases numbered 7, after V lost 1 base and J lost 5 bases. CDR1 and CDR2 (germline): MNHEY, SVGAGI. The CDR3 sequence is 16 residues long.